This is a list of T cell receptor beta chains from one sample in a study of shared clonotypes between healthy human individuals. Sequencing used immunoSEQ multiplex PCR; TCRdb keeps in-frame clones, though not all of them. Of around 2.5 million clones listed, 93% are singletons. Sequencing was done on a sample of naive CD4+ T cells from PBMCs. Receptors originate from a man between 18 and 35 years old in good health. Some clones in this sample may be carry-over from other donors' samples. Both conserved end residues are trimmed from each CDR3. D genes are given only for firm matches.

TRBV6-6 | . | ASSYLGVNNGQPQH
TRBV5-1 | . | ASSLTRTADTQY
TRBV5-6 | . | ASSSGRGGYEQY
TRBV27 | TRBD1 | ASSLGQGYNQPQH
TRBV4-1 | TRBD1 | ASGDRRRNQPQH
TRBV29-1 | TRBD2 | SVGRREHYNEQF
TRBV5-4 | . | ASSLGGRGYNEQF
TRBV28 | . | ASSLPARGYT
TRBV5-1 | TRBD2 | ASSLITSGRGADTQY
TRBV6-1 | . | ASSEATGSYEQY
TRBV30 | . | AWGAGAPESFSNSPLH
TRBV30 | . | AWRAGNNSPLH
TRBV27 | TRBD1 | ASSLRQGQETQY
TRBV6-6 | TRBD2 | ASRALAGGTYEQY
TRBV30 | . | AWGFRGLRNEKLF
TRBV5-1 | . | ASSSQGWGNEQF
TRBV5-4 | . | ASSLGQSQETQY
TRBV27 | TRBD2 | ASSPLPGTSGPSYNEQF
TRBV4-1 | TRBD2 | ASSQEWIGGRKGEQY
TRBV4-3 | . | ASSQDLGRGETQY
TRBV5-1 | TRBD2 | ASSFGAGADHEQY
TRBV28 | TRBD2 | ASSGTSGTNEQF
TRBV27 | . | ASRGSGANVLT
TRBV10-3 | TRBD1 | ATRDRTGAGELF
TRBV5-4 | TRBD1 | ASSRQGQGVYGYT
TRBV18 | . | ASSKLSYNEQF
TRBV6-6 | TRBD2 | ASSYSGSTDTQY
TRBV29-1 | TRBD2 | SVQRTSEEQF
TRBV2 | . | ASSDRGRQPQH
TRBV7-9 | . | ASSRPGRGYEQY
TRBV18 | . | ASSPSQRYGYT
TRBV19 | . | ASSIGEEGNQPQH
TRBV5-1 | TRBD1 | ASSLGGTGSDTQY
TRBV28 | . | ASSLGGARNYGYT
TRBV5-8 | . | ASSLGRVWIHEQF
TRBV15 | TRBD1 | ATSRGEGQGADGYT
TRBV28 | TRBD2 | ASSSRLAGGRVQETQY
TRBV5-6 | . | ASSRLDGNEKLF
TRBV5-8 | . | ASSPAYQGNQPQH
TRBV2 | . | ASSDYRTEQY
TRBV5-1 | . | ASSLGAKETQY
TRBV5-4 | TRBD1 | ASTIVGTVAEQY